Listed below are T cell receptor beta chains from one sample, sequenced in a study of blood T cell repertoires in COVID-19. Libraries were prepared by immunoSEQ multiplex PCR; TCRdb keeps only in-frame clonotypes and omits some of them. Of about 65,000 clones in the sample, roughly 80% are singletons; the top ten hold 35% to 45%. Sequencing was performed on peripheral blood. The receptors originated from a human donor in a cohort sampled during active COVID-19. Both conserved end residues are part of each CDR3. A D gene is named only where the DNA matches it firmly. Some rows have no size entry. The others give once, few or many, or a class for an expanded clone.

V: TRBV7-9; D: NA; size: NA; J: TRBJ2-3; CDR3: CASSPKVRFTDTQYF; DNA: TGTGCCAGCAGTCCTAAAGTTCGCTTCACAGATACGCAGTATTTT
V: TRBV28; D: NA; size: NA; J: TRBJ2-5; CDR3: CASSLLGAQPKTQYF; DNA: TGTGCCAGCAGTTTATTGGGGGCCCAACCAAAGACCCAGTACTTC
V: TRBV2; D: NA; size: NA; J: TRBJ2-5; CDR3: CATAAKETQYF; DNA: TGTGCCACCGCCGCGAAAGAGACCCAGTACTTC
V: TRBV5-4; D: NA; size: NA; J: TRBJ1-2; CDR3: CASSLAKQGYYGYTF; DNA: TGTGCCAGCAGCTTGGCTAAACAGGGATACTATGGCTACACCTTC
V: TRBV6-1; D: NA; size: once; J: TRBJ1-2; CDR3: CASSEIKGGDGYTF; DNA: TGTGCCAGCAGTGAGATTAAAGGAGGGGATGGCTACACCTTC
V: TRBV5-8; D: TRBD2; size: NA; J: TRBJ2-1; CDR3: CASRRGFNNEQFF; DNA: TGTGCCTCGAGGCGGGGGTTCAACAATGAGCAGTTCTTC
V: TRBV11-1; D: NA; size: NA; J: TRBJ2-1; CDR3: CASSPQGGKLYNEQFF; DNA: TGTGCCAGCAGCCCACAGGGGGGGAAACTCTACAATGAGCAGTTCTTC
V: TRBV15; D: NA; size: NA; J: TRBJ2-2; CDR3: CATTKTENTGELFF; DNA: TGTGCCACCACAAAGACAGAAAACACCGGGGAGCTGTTTTTT
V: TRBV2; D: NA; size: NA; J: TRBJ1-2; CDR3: CASSEVRAYGYTF; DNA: TGTGCCAGCAGTGAGGTCAGGGCCTATGGCTACACCTTC
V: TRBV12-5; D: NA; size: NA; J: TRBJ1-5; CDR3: CASANGDTSNQPQHF; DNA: TGTGCTAGTGCCAACGGGGACACCAGCAATCAGCCCCAGCATTTT
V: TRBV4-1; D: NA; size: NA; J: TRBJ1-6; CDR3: CASSQAAAMYNSPLHF; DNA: TGCGCCAGCAGCCAAGCGGCAGCGATGTATAATTCACCCCTCCACTTT
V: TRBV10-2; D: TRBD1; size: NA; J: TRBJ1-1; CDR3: CASSETGVNTEAFF; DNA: TGCGCCAGCAGTGAAACAGGGGTGAACACTGAAGCTTTCTTT
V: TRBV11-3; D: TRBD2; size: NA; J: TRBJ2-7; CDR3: CASSQRGALREQYF; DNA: TGTGCCAGCAGTCAGCGGGGGGCCCTGAGGGAGCAGTACTTC
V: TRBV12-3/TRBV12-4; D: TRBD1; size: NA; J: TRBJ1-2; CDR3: CASGLRGQLLYTF; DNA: TGTGCCAGCGGTTTAAGGGGACAGCTTCTCTACACCTTC
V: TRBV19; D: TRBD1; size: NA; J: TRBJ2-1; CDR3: CASSLRGQGAIRTYNEQFF; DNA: TGTGCCAGTAGCCTAAGGGGACAGGGGGCTATAAGGACCTACAATGAGCAGTTCTTC
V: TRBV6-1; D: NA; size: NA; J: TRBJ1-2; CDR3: CASSEIEEGLVEGYTF; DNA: TGTGCCAGCAGTGAAATTGAGGAGGGGCTAGTTGAGGGCTACACCTTC
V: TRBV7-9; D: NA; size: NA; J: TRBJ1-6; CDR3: CASSSGVGSYNSPLHF; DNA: TGTGCCAGCAGCTCCGGAGTCGGCTCCTATAATTCACCCCTCCACTTT